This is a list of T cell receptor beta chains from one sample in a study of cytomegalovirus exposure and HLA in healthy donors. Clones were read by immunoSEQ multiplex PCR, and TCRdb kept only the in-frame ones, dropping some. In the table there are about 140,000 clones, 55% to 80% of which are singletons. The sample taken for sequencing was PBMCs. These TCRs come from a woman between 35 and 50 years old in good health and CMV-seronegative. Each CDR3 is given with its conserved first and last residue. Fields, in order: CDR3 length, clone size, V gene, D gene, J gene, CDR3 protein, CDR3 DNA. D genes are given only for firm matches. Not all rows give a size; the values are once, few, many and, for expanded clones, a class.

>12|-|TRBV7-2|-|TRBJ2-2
CASRPRSGELFF
TGTGCCAGCAGACCTAGATCCGGGGAGCTGTTTTTT
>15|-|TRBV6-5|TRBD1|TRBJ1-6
CASSYSVGTGSPLHF
TGTGCCAGCAGTTACTCGGTAGGGACAGGCTCACCCCTCCACTTT
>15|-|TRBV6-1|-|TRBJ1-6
CASSDRTNVDSPLHF
TGTGCCAGCAGTGACCGGACTAATGTAGATTCACCCCTCCACTTT
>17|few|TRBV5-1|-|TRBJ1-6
CASSFLGGATSNSPLHF
TGCGCCAGCAGCTTTCTAGGCGGGGCGACTTCTAATTCACCCCTCCACTTT
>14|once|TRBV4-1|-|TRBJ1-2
CASSQVLTNYGYTF
TGCGCCAGCAGCCAGGTACTTACTAACTATGGCTACACCTTC
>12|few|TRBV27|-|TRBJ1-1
CASRDDDTEAFF
TGTGCCAGCCGGGATGACGACACTGAAGCTTTCTTT
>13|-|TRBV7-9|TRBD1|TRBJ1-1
CASKGQGEHYAFF
TGTGCCAGCAAAGGACAGGGAGAGCATTACGCTTTCTTT
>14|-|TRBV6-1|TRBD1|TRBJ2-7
CASSLGQGTYEQYF
TGTGCCAGCAGTTTGGGACAGGGGACCTACGAGCAGTACTTC
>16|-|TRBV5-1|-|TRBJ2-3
CASSSIVGTSTDTQYF
TGCGCCAGCAGTTCTATCGTGGGCACTAGCACAGATACGCAGTATTTT
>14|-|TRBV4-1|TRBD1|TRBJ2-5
CASSRGQSQETQYF
TGCGCCAGCAGCCGGGGACAGAGCCAAGAGACCCAGTACTTC
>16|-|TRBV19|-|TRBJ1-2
CASKGREQGFHRGYTF
TGTGCCAGCAAAGGCCGGGAACAGGGATTTCATAGGGGCTACACCTTC
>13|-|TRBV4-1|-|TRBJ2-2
CASSQNRVAELFF
TGCGCCAGCAGCCAGAACAGGGTCGCGGAGCTGTTTTTT
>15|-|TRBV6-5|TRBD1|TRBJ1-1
CASMSSAGGTTEAFF
TGTGCCAGCATGTCATCCGCAGGGGGCACCACTGAAGCTTTCTTT
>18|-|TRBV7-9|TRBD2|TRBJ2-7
CASSYQGLAGDRSYEQYF
TGTGCCAGCAGCTATCAGGGACTAGCGGGGGACCGCTCCTACGAGCAGTACTTC
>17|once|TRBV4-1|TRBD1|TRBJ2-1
CASSQVWTGVTYNEQFF
TGCGCCAGCAGCCAAGTGTGGACAGGGGTCACCTACAATGAGCAGTTCTTC
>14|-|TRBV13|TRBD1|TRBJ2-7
CASSSRTGGYEQYF
TGTGCCAGCAGCTCACGGACAGGGGGCTACGAGCAGTACTTC
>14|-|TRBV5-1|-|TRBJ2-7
CASSAGQGSYEQYF
TGCGCCAGCAGCGCCGGCCAGGGCAGCTACGAGCAGTACTTC
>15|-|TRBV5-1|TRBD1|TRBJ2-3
CASTDLTGKGGTQYF
TGCGCCAGCACTGATTTGACAGGGAAGGGTGGTACGCAGTATTTT
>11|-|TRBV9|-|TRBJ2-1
CASRNGVEQFF
TGTGCCAGCAGAAACGGGGTCGAGCAGTTCTTC
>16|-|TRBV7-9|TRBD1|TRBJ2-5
CASSLRSGGVEETQYF
TGTGCCAGCAGTTTACGTTCAGGGGGCGTTGAAGAGACCCAGTACTTC
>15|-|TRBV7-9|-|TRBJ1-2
CASSLVTSRPDGYTF
TGTGCCAGCAGCTTAGTAACGTCTAGGCCAGACGGCTACACCTTC
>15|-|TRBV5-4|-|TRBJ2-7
CASSPGLGATYEQYF
TGTGCCAGCAGCCCTGGATTGGGGGCCACCTACGAGCAGTACTTC
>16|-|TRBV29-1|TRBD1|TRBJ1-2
CSVEDQIEGQGYGYTF
TGCAGCGTTGAAGATCAGATTGAGGGACAGGGATATGGCTACACCTTC
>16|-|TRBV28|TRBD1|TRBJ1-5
CASSTNRGDGNQPQHF
TGTGCCAGCAGTACGAACAGGGGGGATGGCAATCAGCCCCAGCATTTT
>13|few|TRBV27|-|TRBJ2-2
CASSFLSTGELFF
TGTGCCAGCAGTTTTCTCAGCACCGGGGAGCTGTTTTTT
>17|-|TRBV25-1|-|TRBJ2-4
CASSEYPSPWEGDIQYF
TGTGCCAGCAGTGAATATCCCTCTCCTTGGGAGGGGGACATTCAGTACTTC
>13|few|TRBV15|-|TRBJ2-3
CATNPAGTDTQYF
TGTGCCACCAATCCTGCGGGGACAGATACGCAGTATTTT
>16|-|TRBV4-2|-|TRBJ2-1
CASSQDRSLPGNEQFF
TGTGCCAGCAGCCAAGATCGATCTCTCCCGGGCAATGAGCAGTTCTTC
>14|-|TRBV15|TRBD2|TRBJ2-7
CATGIQRGNYEQYF
TGTGCCACGGGAATCCAGCGGGGTAACTACGAGCAGTACTTC
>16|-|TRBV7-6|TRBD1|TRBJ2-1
CASSLAPGQGRHEQFF
TGTGCCAGCAGCTTAGCGCCGGGACAGGGGAGGCATGAGCAGTTCTTC
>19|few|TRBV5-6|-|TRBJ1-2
CASSLVVHRTAAGYYGYTF
TGTGCCAGCAGCTTGGTGGTCCACAGGACCGCAGCAGGGTACTATGGCTACACCTTC
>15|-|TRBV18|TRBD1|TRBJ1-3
CASSPSGQGADTIYF
TGTGCCAGCTCACCTTCGGGACAGGGGGCAGACACCATATATTTT
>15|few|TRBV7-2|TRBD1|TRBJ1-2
CASSLGWGQNYGYTF
TGTGCCAGCAGCTTGGGTTGGGGACAGAACTATGGCTACACCTTC
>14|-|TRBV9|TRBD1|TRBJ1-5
CASSKGQGDQPQHF
TGTGCCAGCAGCAAGGGACAGGGAGATCAGCCCCAGCATTTT
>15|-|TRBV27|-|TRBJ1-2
CASSGGKISNYGYTF
TGTGCCAGCAGTGGAGGAAAAATTTCCAACTATGGCTACACCTTC
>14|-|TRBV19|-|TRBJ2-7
CASRGSGTHYEQYF
TGTGCCAGTAGGGGGTCCGGGACACACTACGAGCAGTACTTC
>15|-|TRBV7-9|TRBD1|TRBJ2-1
CASSLNRGLYNEQFF
TGTGCCAGCAGCTTAAACAGGGGTCTTTACAATGAGCAGTTCTTC
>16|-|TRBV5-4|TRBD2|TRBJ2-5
CASSLVGGGPQETQYF
TGTGCCAGCAGCTTGGTTGGCGGGGGGCCCCAAGAGACCCAGTACTTC
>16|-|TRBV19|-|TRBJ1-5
CASSIGAGQGGGPQHF
TGTGCCAGTAGTATAGGTGCGGGGCAGGGAGGTGGGCCCCAGCATTTT
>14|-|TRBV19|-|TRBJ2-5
CASSIQGKRETQYF
TGTGCCAGTAGTATTCAGGGAAAACGGGAGACCCAGTACTTC
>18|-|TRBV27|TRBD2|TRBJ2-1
CASSSTPGLAGGLGEQFF
TGTGCCAGCAGTTCCACCCCCGGACTAGCGGGGGGGCTTGGTGAGCAGTTCTTC
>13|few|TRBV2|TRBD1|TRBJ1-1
CASSRGLRTEAFF
TGTGCCAGCAGTAGGGGGCTCAGAACTGAAGCTTTCTTT
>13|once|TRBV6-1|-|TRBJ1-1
CASIRDMNTEAFF
TGTGCCAGCATAAGAGATATGAACACTGAAGCTTTCTTT
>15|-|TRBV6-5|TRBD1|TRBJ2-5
CASRHTGGAGETQYF
TGTGCCAGCAGACACACAGGGGGCGCAGGCGAGACCCAGTACTTC
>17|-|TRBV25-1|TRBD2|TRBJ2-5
CASSDLTSGGDKETQYF
TGTGCCAGCAGTGACCTAACTAGCGGGGGGGACAAAGAGACCCAGTACTTC
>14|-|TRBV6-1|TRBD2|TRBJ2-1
CASKVVAGANEQFF
TGTGCCAGCAAAGTGGTAGCGGGGGCCAATGAGCAGTTCTTC
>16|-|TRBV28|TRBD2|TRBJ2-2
CAIFSGSSGKAGELFF
TGTGCCATCTTTTCAGGTTCTAGCGGGAAGGCCGGGGAGCTGTTTTTT
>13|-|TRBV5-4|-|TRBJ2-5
CASSPGPQETQYF
TGTGCCAGCAGCCCAGGGCCTCAAGAGACCCAGTACTTC
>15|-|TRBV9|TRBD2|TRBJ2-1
CASSGAGGLGNEQFF
TGTGCCAGCAGCGGCGCGGGGGGGCTTGGCAATGAGCAGTTCTTC
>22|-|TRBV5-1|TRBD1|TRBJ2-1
CASSFSVRGSGGASGSYNEQFF
TGCGCCAGCAGCTTCTCGGTGAGGGGGTCAGGGGGCGCTTCGGGATCGTACAATGAGCAGTTCTTC
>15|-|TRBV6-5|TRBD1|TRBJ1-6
CASSPTGKFNSPLHF
TGTGCCAGCAGCCCGACAGGGAAATTTAATTCACCCCTCCACTTT
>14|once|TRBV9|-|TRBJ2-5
CASSVSGLGETQYF
TGTGCCAGCAGCGTTAGCGGTTTGGGGGAGACCCAGTACTTC
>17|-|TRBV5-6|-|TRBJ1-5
CASSLFTRTEIYQPQHF
TGTGCCAGCAGCTTGTTTACAAGGACAGAGATTTATCAGCCCCAGCATTTT
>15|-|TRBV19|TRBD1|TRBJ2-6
CASSSTGTGANVLTF
TGTGCCAGTAGTTCGACAGGGACTGGGGCCAACGTCCTGACTTTC
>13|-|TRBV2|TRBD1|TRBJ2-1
CASSEVSGGGQFF
TGTGCCAGCAGTGAAGTTTCAGGGGGTGGGCAGTTCTTC
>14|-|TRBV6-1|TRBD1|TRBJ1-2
CASSELGQGYGYTF
TGTGCCAGCAGTGAATTGGGACAGGGATATGGCTACACCTTC
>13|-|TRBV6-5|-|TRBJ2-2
CASSYGARRELFF
TGTGCCAGCAGTTACGGGGCCCGGCGGGAGCTGTTTTTT